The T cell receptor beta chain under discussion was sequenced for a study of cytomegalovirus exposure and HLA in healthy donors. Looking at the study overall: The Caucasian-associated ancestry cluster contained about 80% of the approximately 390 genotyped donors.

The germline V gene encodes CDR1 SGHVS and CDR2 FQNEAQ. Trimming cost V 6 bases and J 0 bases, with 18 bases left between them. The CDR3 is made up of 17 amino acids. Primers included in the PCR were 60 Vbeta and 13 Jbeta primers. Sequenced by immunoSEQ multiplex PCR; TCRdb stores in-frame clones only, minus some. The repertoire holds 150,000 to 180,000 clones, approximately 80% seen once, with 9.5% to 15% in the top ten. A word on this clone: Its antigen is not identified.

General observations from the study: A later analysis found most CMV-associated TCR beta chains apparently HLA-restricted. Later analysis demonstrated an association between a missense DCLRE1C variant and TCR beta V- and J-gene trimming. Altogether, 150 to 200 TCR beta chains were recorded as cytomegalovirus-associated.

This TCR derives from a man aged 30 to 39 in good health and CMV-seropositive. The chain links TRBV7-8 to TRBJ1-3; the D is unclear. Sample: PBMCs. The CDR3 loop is CASRPKGEGFSGNTIYF. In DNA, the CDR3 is TGTGCCAGCAGACCAAAAGGCGAGGGTTTCTCTGGAAACACCATATATTTT.